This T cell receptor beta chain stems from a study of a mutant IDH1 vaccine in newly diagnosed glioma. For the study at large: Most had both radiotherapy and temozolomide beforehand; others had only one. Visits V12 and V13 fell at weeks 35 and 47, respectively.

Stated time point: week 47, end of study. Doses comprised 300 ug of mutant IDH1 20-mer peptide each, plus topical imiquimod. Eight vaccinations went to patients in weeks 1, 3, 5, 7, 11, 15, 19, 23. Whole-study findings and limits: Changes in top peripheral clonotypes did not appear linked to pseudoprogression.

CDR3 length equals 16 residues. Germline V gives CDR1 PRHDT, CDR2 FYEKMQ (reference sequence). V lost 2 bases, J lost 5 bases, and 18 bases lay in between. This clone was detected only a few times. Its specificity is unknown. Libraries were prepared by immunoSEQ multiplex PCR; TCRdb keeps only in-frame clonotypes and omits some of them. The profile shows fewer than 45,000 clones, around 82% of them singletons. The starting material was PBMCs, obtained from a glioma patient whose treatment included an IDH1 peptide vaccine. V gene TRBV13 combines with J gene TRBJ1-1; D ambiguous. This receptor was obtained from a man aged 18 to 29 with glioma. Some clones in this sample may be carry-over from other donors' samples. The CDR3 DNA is TGTGCCAGCAGCTTATTTGGTCCGGGTTTGGAAACTGAAGCTTTCTTT. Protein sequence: CASSLFGPGLETEAFF.